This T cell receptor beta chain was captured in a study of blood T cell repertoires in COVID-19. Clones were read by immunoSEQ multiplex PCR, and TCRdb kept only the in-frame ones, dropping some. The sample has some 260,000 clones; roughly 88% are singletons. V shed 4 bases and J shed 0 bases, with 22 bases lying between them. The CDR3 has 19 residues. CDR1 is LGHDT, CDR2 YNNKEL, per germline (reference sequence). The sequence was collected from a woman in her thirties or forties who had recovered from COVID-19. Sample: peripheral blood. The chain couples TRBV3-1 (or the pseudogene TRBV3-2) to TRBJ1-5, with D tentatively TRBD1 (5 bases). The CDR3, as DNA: TGTGCCAGCAGCCCGCACAGAATCGGAGGGGCCTATAGCAATCAGCCCCAGCATTTT. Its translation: CASSPHRIGGAYSNQPQHF.